This TCR beta chain comes out of a study of cytomegalovirus exposure and HLA in healthy donors. In the study overall: Of all 400 or so donors who were genotyped, roughly 81% belonged to the Caucasian-associated ancestry cluster. Study-wide points: Available immune exposure information covered CMV serostatus only. Altogether, some 170 TCR beta chains were recorded as cytomegalovirus-associated.

This clone appeared a few times. Its antigen is undetermined. Each of the donors was a healthy bone marrow donor. Germline V gives CDR1 SEHNR, CDR2 FQNEAQ (reference sequence). Losses at the gene ends were 7 bases for V and 2 bases for J; bases not matched to a gene: 10. This CDR3 contains 15 residues. Vbeta (60) and Jbeta (13) primers were used in the PCR. This table comes from immunoSEQ multiplex PCR, and its TCRdb copy is limited to in-frame clones, with some not included. The sample consists of roughly 190,000 clones, more than 75% of them appearing once. The sequencing input was PBMCs. V gene TRBV7-9 combines with J gene TRBJ1-2; 7 bases fit TRBD1. This receptor was obtained from a woman between 18 and 30 years old in good health and CMV-seronegative. CDR3 amino acids: CASTSGQEGNYGYTF. DNA of the CDR3: TGTGCCAGCACCTCAGGACAGGAGGGGAACTATGGCTACACCTTC.